The entry below gives a single T cell receptor (beta chain) sequence along with its context. Antigen specificity is unknown. Sequenced with the Oncomine TCR Beta short-read assay was DNA taken from cultured CD4+ T cells. TCRdb re-derived calls from the PCR reads in MiXCR, one entry per CDR3 protein. The sample includes 20,000 to 25,000 distinct CDR3 sequences, approximately 62% of them seen just once. The germline V gene encodes CDR1 SNHLY and CDR2 FYNNEI. Trimming took 7 bases from V and 4 from J; bases not matched to a gene: 6. This CDR3 comprises 15 residues. Treatment defined: roughly 11-day PBMC culture with coronavirus spike peptide pools or control peptides (ViraFEST assay). The record originates from a study of vaccination and CD4 T cells after COVID-19. Whole-study findings and limits: Convalescent patients' vaccine-specific clones were spike mono-reactive in 304 of 307 cases.

Sequencing input: CD4+ T cells from blood, cultured in vitro. The TCR originated in a human donor who had recovered from COVID-19. The chain links TRBV2 to TRBJ2-7; 14 nucleotides agree with TRBD2. This chain's CDR3 is CASTGGTSGRYEQYF. The CDR3 DNA follows: TGTGCCAGCACAGGGGGGACTAGCGGGAGATACGAGCAGTACTTC.